The present T cell receptor beta chain was sequenced within a study of blood T cell repertoires in COVID-19. Across the whole study: Samples came from the United States, Italy and Spain, spanning acute and convalescent COVID-19. T cells, B-cell-depleted T cells, or PBMCs supplied cDNA or gDNA.

In the authors' workflow: Quantification of nucleated cells was approximated via reference gene primer amplification. Libraries were prepared by immunoSEQ multiplex PCR; TCRdb keeps only in-frame clonotypes and omits some of them. The DNA was the basis for D and trimming; V, J and clone size are from that table. The table includes some 20,000 clones, just over 85% detected once. Germline trimming cut 1 base from V and 7 bases from J; bases unmatched to any gene: 7. Germline values: CDR1 LGHNA, CDR2 YNFKEQ. The CDR3 spans 15 residues. The clonotype was recovered from a woman at least 80 years old with active or convalescent COVID-19. The rearrangement uses TRBV4-2 and TRBJ2-1, with 7 positions matching TRBD2. Sequencing was performed on peripheral blood. The CDR3 spells CASSQVGGSLNEQFF. Here the CDR3 DNA reads TGTGCCAGCAGCCAAGTCGGCGGGAGTCTAAATGAGCAGTTCTTC.